This TCR beta chain stems from a study of technical replicates of blood from four donors. Clones were sequenced by immunoSEQ multiplex PCR, and TCRdb holds only the in-frame ones, with some missing. The sample carries about 62,000 clones, roughly 86% recorded once. The CDR3 length is 16 residues. The J segment lost 4 bases and the V segment lost 0 bases, leaving 2 bases of the junction unmatched. Looked up from germline, CDR1 is SGHVS and CDR2 is FQNEAQ. This clone appeared once. The gene calls are TRBV7-8 and TRBJ2-2; 10 bases are shared with TRBD2. Sequenced input: PBMCs. This receptor was identified in a human donor in good health. Some clones in this sample may be carry-over from other donors' samples. In DNA, the CDR3 is TGTGCCAGCAGCTTAGCGGCTAGCGGGAGCACCGGGGAGCTGTTTTTT. Its translation: CASSLAASGSTGELFF.